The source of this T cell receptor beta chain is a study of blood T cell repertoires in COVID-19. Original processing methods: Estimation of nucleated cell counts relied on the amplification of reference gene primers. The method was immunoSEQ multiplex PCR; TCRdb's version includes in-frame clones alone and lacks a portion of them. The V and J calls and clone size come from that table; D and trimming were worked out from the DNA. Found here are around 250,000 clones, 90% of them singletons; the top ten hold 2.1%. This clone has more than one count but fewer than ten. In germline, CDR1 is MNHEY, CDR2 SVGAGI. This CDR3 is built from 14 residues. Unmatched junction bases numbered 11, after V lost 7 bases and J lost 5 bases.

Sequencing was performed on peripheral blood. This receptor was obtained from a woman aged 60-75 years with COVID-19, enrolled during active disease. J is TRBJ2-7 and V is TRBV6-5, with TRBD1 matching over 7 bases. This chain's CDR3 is CASKNDRASDEQYF. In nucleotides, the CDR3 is TGTGCCAGCAAAAACGACAGGGCTTCCGACGAGCAGTACTTC.